Described below is a single T cell receptor beta chain sequence and its context. The antigen is unknown. This table comes from immunoSEQ multiplex PCR, and its TCRdb copy is limited to in-frame clones, with some not included. The data contain under 150,000 clones, 93% of them singletons. In germline, CDR1 is MGHRA, CDR2 YSYEKL. The CDR3 covers 14 residues. V lost 10 bases, J lost 1 base, and 4 bases stayed unmatched. This sample was included in a study of T cell responses to AZD1222 COVID-19 vaccine. Study-wide results and caveats: Only a handful of individuals given AZD1222 were seropositive at baseline. Donors, mostly white British, included more females; clonal diversity was possibly underestimated.

Specimen: peripheral blood, collected on day 0 of AZD1222 vaccination. The clonotype was recovered from an adult in good health. The chain employs TRBV4-1 and TRBJ2-2, with 9 bases fitting TRBD1. CDR3 DNA: TGCGCCACTTCGGACAGGGGGAACACCGGGGAGCTGTTTTTT. Amino acids: CATSDRGNTGELFF.